These 30 T cell receptor beta chains came from one sample sequenced in a study of cytomegalovirus exposure and HLA in healthy donors. TCRdb keeps only in-frame clones here, not all; method: immunoSEQ multiplex PCR. Among 200,000 to 300,000 clones listed, less than 95% were seen once. The sample was PBMCs. Source of these receptors: a woman between 25 and 40 years old in good health and CMV-seronegative.

The J gene is TRBJ1-5, the V gene TRBV10-2; TRBD1 matches at 8 bases. V lost 5 bases and J lost 5; bases outside the gene matches: 2. The CDR3 sequence is 13 residues long. Germline values: CDR1 WSHSY, CDR2 SAAADI. The CDR3 DNA follows: TGCGCCAGCAGTCGGGACAGGTATCAGCCCCAGCATTTT. Its protein is CASSRDRYQPQHF.

This clone appeared a single time. The rearrangement links TRBV7-2 to TRBJ1-5; D unresolved. Deletions cut 4 bases from V and 7 bases from J, with 8 bases between. Germline CDR1 reads SGHTA; CDR2 reads FQGNSA. This CDR3 has 12 residues. Here the CDR3 DNA reads TGTGCCAGCAGCTCCCCTCCCCAGCCCCAGCATTTT. Amino acids: CASSSPPQPQHF.

The chain has TRBV11-3 and TRBJ2-1; D could derive from TRBD1 or TRBD2 (5 bases each). The CDR3 totals 16 residues. Looked up from germline, CDR1 is SGHNT and CDR2 is YENEEA. The germline V and J ends were trimmed by 5 bases and 6 bases, with 20 bases remaining between them. Here the CDR3 DNA reads TGTGCCAGCAGCCCTCTCACGGGACCCTCCGGCAATGAGCAGTTCTTC. This gives the protein CASSPLTGPSGNEQFF.

This CDR3 reads CASSLGPSSGANVLTF. The CDR3 DNA reads TGTGCCAGCAGCCTGGGACCGAGCTCTGGGGCCAACGTCCTGACTTTC. This rearrangement joins TRBV5-6 to TRBJ2-6; D could derive from TRBD1 or TRBD2 (5 bases each). Per the germline V gene, CDR1 is SGHDT and CDR2 is YYEEEE. V was shortened by 4 bases and J by 0 bases, with 11 bases between the two germline ends. The CDR3 has 16 residues. Using reference TRBV5-6 and TRBJ2-6 for the parts outside the CDR3, the full variable domain is DAGVTQSPTHLIKTRGQQVTLRCSPKSGHDTVSWYQQALGQGPQFIFQYYEEEERQRGNFPDRFSGHQFPNYSSELNVNALLLGDSALYLCASSLGPSSGANVLTFGAGSRLTVL.

The rearrangement links TRBV5-1 to TRBJ2-5; TRBD1 agrees at 7 bases. V was clipped by 0 bases and J by 2 bases; unmatched bases: 10. CDR3 length equals 17 residues. Germline V lookup: CDR1 SGHRS, CDR2 YFSETQ. The CDR3 DNA sequence: TGCGCCAGCAGCTTGGGTGCCCTACCGGGACAGCAAGAGACCCAGTACTTC. This translates into CASSLGALPGQQETQYF.

The V gene is TRBV5-6, the J gene TRBJ1-5; unclear D gene. V lost 4 bases and J 4 bases, leaving 6 bases between the germline ends. Germline V gene data show CDR1 as SGHDT and CDR2 as YYEEEE. This CDR3 region has 12 residues. CDR3 sequence (DNA): TGTGCCAGCAGCCGGGAGAATCAGCCCCAGCATTTT. Translation: CASSRENQPQHF.

The chain has TRBV6-6 and TRBJ1-1, with 10 bases aligning to TRBD1. J was trimmed by 4 bases and V by 5 bases; bases with no gene match: 10. CDR3 length equals 16 residues. Germline values: CDR1 MNHNY, CDR2 SVGAGI (reference sequence). The CDR3 protein is CASSGDTGTGVTEAFF. The DNA of the CDR3 is TGTGCCAGCAGTGGAGATACCGGGACAGGGGTCACTGAAGCTTTCTTT.

The gene calls are TRBV2 and TRBJ2-5; D is undetermined. CDR3 length: 14 residues. The ends were cut back, 4 bases at V and 5 bases at J, with 14 bases in the middle. The germline gives CDR1 SNHLY, CDR2 FYNNEI. CDR3 in amino acids: CASSGYYGTETQYF. As DNA, the CDR3 is TGTGCCAGCAGTGGCTACTATGGTACGGAGACCCAGTACTTC.

J is TRBJ1-2 and V is TRBV6-5; 10 bases map to TRBD1. CDR3 length: 15 residues. CDR1 and CDR2 from the germline V gene are MNHEY and SVGAGI. With 6 bases clipped from V and 8 bases from J, the junction kept 12 bases outside the gene matches. The CDR3 region is CASSAGTGVRGGYTF. The CDR3 DNA is TGTGCCAGCAGCGCCGGGACAGGGGTAAGAGGAGGCTACACCTTC.

This clone was picked up a small number of times. This chain links TRBV5-3 with TRBJ2-1; D uncertain. TRBV5-3 has ORF status, its function being uncertain. V lost 4 bases to trimming and J lost 1 base, with 24 bases between them. The CDR3 consists of 19 residues. The CDR3 here is CARSLRSPYFLRSYNEQFF. The CDR3 DNA sequence: TGTGCCAGAAGCCTTCGGTCCCCTTATTTTCTACGGTCCTACAATGAGCAGTTCTTC.

The CDR3 sequence: CASSPTGSGGGGAQYF. The CDR3 region has the DNA TGTGCCAGCAGCCCAACGGGTAGCGGGGGCGGGGGAGCGCAGTATTTT. The chain uses TRBV13 and TRBJ2-3, with 9 positions matching TRBD2. The CDR3 length is 16 residues. With V trimmed by 5 bases and J by 10 bases, 16 bases remained unmatched. Germline-derived CDR1 and CDR2 are PRHDT and FYEKMQ (reference sequence).

A note on this clone: The same CDR3 also results from other DNA sequences found in this sample. The J gene is TRBJ1-2, the V gene TRBV7-9; no definite D call. This CDR3 region has 11 residues. The V gene's germline CDR1 is SEHNR and CDR2 FQNEAQ (reference sequence). V was clipped by 3 bases and J by 8 bases, with 7 bases between them. In nucleotides, the CDR3 is TGTGCCAGCAGCTTCGAAGGAGGCTACACCTTC. Encoded protein: CASSFEGGYTF.

The V and J genes are TRBV11-3 and TRBJ2-1, with TRBD2 matching over 8 bases. This CDR3 has 16 amino acids. Germline V CDR1 and CDR2: SGHNT, YENEEA. The V gene end was trimmed by 6 bases and the J gene end by 2 bases; junction bases not matched to a gene: 9. In DNA form, the CDR3 reads TGTGCCAGCAGTTCGAGGGGACTAGGGGCCTACAATGAGCAGTTCTTC. It specifies CASSSRGLGAYNEQFF.

The table lists this clone with a few counts. This sequence joins TRBV7-8 and TRBJ2-1; possibly TRBD1 or TRBD2 for D (5 bases each). The CDR3 runs to 14 residues. With 6 bases removed from V and 5 bases from J, the gap between germline ends came to 14 bases. CDR1 and CDR2 (germline): SGHVS, FQNEAQ. The CDR3 sequence: CASRMGPGNNEQFF. In nucleotides, the CDR3 is TGTGCCAGCAGGATGGGACCCGGCAACAATGAGCAGTTCTTC.

The chain is built from TRBV18 and TRBJ2-3; D might be TRBD1 (6 bases). The germline V gene has CDR1 KGHSH and CDR2 LQKENI. Trimming left V 3 bases short and J 4 bases short, with 11 bases between. CDR3 length: 14 amino acids. CDR3 region: CASSPQGPPDTQYF. The DNA of the CDR3 is TGTGCCAGCTCACCCCAGGGGCCCCCAGATACGCAGTATTTT.

This clone was found a few times. The chain links TRBV5-6 to TRBJ2-7; 11 nucleotides align to TRBD2. The CDR3 runs 16 residues. Germline CDR1 SGHDT, CDR2 YYEEEE. V gave up 4 bases and J gave up 7 bases; unmatched junction bases: 13. The CDR3: CASSPGTSGYLREQYF. CDR3 sequence (DNA): TGTGCCAGCAGCCCCGGGACTAGCGGATATCTGCGAGAGCAGTACTTC.

The V call is TRBV27, the J call TRBJ2-7; unclear D gene. The CDR3 loop spans 15 amino acids. V shed 0 bases and J shed 3 bases, with 12 bases lying between them. In germline, CDR1 is MNHEY, CDR2 SMNVEV (reference sequence). CDR3 amino acids: CASSLSILPGYEQYF. The CDR3 coding sequence is TGTGCCAGCAGTTTATCGATACTACCAGGCTACGAGCAGTACTTC.

The rearrangement links TRBV14 to TRBJ2-1, with D uncertain. The ends were cut back, 3 bases at V and 10 bases at J, with 10 bases in the middle. Germline V lookup: CDR1 SGHDN, CDR2 FVKESK. The CDR3 is made up of 12 amino acids. The CDR3 DNA follows: TGTGCCAGCAGCCACCAACCCGGGGAGCAGTTCTTC. It codes for CASSHQPGEQFF. The entire variable domain, with the rest obtained from reference TRBV14 and TRBJ2-1, is as follows: EAGVTQFPSHSVIEKGQTVTLRCDPISGHDNLYWYRRVMGKEIKFLLHFVKESKQDESGMPNNRFLAERTGGTYSTLKVQPAELEDSGVYFCASSHQPGEQFFGPGTRLTVL.

The chain couples TRBV6-5 to TRBJ1-4; D ambiguous. The V gene's germline CDR1 is MNHEY and CDR2 SVGAGI. With 6 bases removed from V and 0 bases from J, the gap between germline ends came to 11 bases. The CDR3 consists of 15 residues. The CDR3 DNA is TGTGCCAGCAGACAAACGGGTGCAACTAATGAAAAACTGTTTTTT. This sequence encodes CASRQTGATNEKLFF.

The V and J genes are TRBV5-1 and TRBJ1-1, with D possibly matching TRBD1 (5 bases). The CDR3 is 14 amino acids. The ends were cut back, 3 bases at V and 3 bases at J, with 12 bases in the middle. CDR1 is SGHRS, CDR2 YFSETQ, per germline. CDR3 region: CASSSRGDDTEAFF. CDR3 bases: TGCGCCAGCAGCTCGCGGGGGGATGACACTGAAGCTTTCTTT.

The chain recombines TRBV19 with TRBJ2-7; no firm D call. Trimming cost V 1 base and J 2 bases, with 9 bases left between them. The CDR3 loop spans 14 amino acids. Germline CDR1 reads LNHDA; CDR2 reads SQIVND (reference sequence). The CDR3 coding sequence is TGTGCCAGTAGTATAGGAACAGCCGCCTACGAGCAGTACTTC. This translates into CASSIGTAAYEQYF.

The chain joins TRBV7-6 to TRBJ2-7; TRBD2 is a possible D gene (6 bases). Trimming removed 6 bases from V and 2 bases from J, with 17 bases in between. CDR1 and CDR2 from the germline V gene are SGHVS and FNYEAQ. The CDR3 has 15 amino acids. The CDR3 nucleotides are TGTGCCAGCAGTGGCCCTGCTAGCGTGACCTACGAGCAGTACTTC. Encoded protein: CASSGPASVTYEQYF.

The chain is built from TRBV4-1 and TRBJ2-7; no reliable D call. The CDR3 extends over 16 amino acids. V lost 0 bases, J lost 3 bases, and 15 bases lay in between. The germline CDR1 and CDR2 sequences are MGHRA and YSYEKL. CDR3 nucleotides: TGCGCCAGCAGCCAAGATGGAAGCAGGAGAGGCTACGAGCAGTACTTC. Translating gives CASSQDGSRRGYEQYF.

The J gene is TRBJ2-7, the V gene TRBV4-2; TRBD2 aligns across 7 bases. The trim removed 0 bases at V and 0 bases at J, leaving 5 bases unmatched. Germline lookup yields CDR1 LGHNA and CDR2 YNFKEQ. The CDR3 is made up of 16 amino acids. DNA of the CDR3: TGTGCCAGCAGCCAAGATTTGGCGGGAGTCTCCTACGAGCAGTACTTC. Translating it yields CASSQDLAGVSYEQYF.

The V call is TRBV7-8, the J call TRBJ2-7; TRBD1 agrees at 7 bases. The V segment lost 2 bases and the J segment 0 bases; nucleotides outside the gene matches: 4. This CDR3 has 15 residues. Per germline, CDR1 SGHVS and CDR2 FQNEAQ. The CDR3 coding sequence is TGTGCCAGCAGCTTACCCGACAGGGCCTCCTACGAGCAGTACTTC. This translates into CASSLPDRASYEQYF.

This clone was counted once. J is TRBJ2-5 and V is TRBV6-1, with 11 bases fitting TRBD2. Germline V gene lookup returns CDR1 MNHNS and CDR2 SASEGT. V lost 1 base and J lost 3; bases outside the gene matches: 7. The CDR3 covers 17 residues. In DNA form, the CDR3 reads TGTGCCAGCAGTGAAGGAAGCACTAGCGGGAGAAAAGAGACCCAGTACTTC. Protein product: CASSEGSTSGRKETQYF.

This clone is a singleton in its sample. The genes are TRBV27 and TRBJ1-5; TRBD1 agrees at 7 bases. In germline, CDR1 is MNHEY, CDR2 SMNVEV (reference sequence). The length of the CDR3 is 15 residues. V gave up 3 bases and J gave up 2 bases; unmatched junction bases: 4. The CDR3 sequence: CASSFGGGGNQPQHF. In DNA, the CDR3 is TGTGCCAGCAGTTTTGGAGGGGGCGGCAATCAGCCCCAGCATTTT.

The chain is built from TRBV4-3 and TRBJ2-1; 10 positions agree with TRBD2. In germline, CDR1 is LGHNA, CDR2 YSLEER. The V and J ends lost 0 bases and 7 bases, in that order; junction bases with no gene match: 6. CDR3 length: 16 residues. The CDR3 DNA follows: TGCGCCAGCAGCCAAGAGGGGGGACTAGCGAGAAATGAGCAGTTCTTC. Translation gives CASSQEGGLARNEQFF.

The rearrangement uses TRBV29-1 and TRBJ1-1, with no clear D. V was cut by 5 bases and J by 0 bases, with 10 bases left in between. Germline CDR1 is SQVTM and CDR2 is ANQGSEA. This CDR3 has 13 residues. In DNA, the CDR3 is TGCAGCGTTCCTTCGAGTATGAACACTGAAGCTTTCTTT. Protein sequence: CSVPSSMNTEAFF.

The count of this clone is one. The rearrangement uses TRBV27 and TRBJ2-7; TRBD2 aligns across 8 bases. V lost 2 bases, J lost 2 bases, and 14 bases stayed unmatched. There are 18 residues in the CDR3. In germline, CDR1 is MNHEY, CDR2 SMNVEV (reference sequence). In nucleotides, the CDR3 is TGTGCCAGCAGTTTAGGGGGGTCGGGACTAGGTTATACCTACGAGCAGTACTTC. Residues: CASSLGGSGLGYTYEQYF.